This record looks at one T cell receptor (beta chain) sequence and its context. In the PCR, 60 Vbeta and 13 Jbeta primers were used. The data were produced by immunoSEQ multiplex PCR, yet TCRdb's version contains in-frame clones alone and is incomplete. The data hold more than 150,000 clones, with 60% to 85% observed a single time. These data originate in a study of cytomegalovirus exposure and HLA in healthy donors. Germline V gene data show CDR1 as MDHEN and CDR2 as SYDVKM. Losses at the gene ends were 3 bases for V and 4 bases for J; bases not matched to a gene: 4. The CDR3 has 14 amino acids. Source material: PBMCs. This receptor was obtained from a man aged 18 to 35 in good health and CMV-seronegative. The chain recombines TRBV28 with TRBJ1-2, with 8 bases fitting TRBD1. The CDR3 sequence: CASSLGQDLYGYTF. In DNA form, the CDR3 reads TGTGCCAGCAGTTTGGGACAGGATCTCTATGGCTACACCTTC.